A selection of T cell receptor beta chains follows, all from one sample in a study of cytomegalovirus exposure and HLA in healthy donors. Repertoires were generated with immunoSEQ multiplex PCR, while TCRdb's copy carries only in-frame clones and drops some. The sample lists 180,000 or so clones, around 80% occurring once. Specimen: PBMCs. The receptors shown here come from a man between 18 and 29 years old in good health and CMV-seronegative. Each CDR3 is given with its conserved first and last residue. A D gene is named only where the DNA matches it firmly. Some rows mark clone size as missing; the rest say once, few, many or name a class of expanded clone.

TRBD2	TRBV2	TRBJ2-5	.	TGTGCCAGCAGTGATCCCGAGGCGGGGGGGCGTGAGACCCAGTACTTC	CASSDPEAGGRETQYF
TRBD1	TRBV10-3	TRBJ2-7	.	TGTGCCATCAGGGGGCCGGGACAGGGGAACGAGCAGTACTTC	CAIRGPGQGNEQYF
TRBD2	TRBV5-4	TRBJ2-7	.	TGTGCCAGCAGCTCAAGCGGGAGTGACTACGAGCAGTACTTC	CASSSSGSDYEQYF
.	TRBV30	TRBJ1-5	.	TGTGCCTGGAGTCGGGATTCGGGCAATCAGCCCCAGCATTTT	CAWSRDSGNQPQHF
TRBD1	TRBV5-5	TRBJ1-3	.	TGTGCCAGCAGTTTGACAGGGGGGGGAAACACCATATATTTT	CASSLTGGGNTIYF
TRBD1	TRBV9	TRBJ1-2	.	TGTGCCAGCAGAGGGTACGGGGGGCAGGGACAGGCACATGGCTACACCTTC	CASRGYGGQGQAHGYTF
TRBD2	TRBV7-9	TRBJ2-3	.	TGTGCCAGCAGCTTTGGTGGCGGGGGTGTCACAGATACGCAGTATTTT	CASSFGGGGVTDTQYF
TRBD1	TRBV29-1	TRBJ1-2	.	TGCAGCGTTTCCACCGTGGGACAGGGGAGTGGCTACACCTTC	CSVSTVGQGSGYTF
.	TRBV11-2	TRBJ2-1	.	TGTGCCAGCAGCCTATGGGTCCCGGGAAATGAGCAGTTCTTC	CASSLWVPGNEQFF
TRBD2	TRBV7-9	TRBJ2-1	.	TGTGCCAGCAGCTCTTCAGGCGGGGGGCCCCATGAGCAGTTCTTC	CASSSSGGGPHEQFF
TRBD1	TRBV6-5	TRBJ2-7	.	TGTGCCAGCAGTTACTCGAGGGACAGGAGTTCCTACGAGCAGTACTTC	CASSYSRDRSSYEQYF
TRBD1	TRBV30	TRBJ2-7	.	TGTGCCTGGGGGGACAGCTCCTACGAGCAGTACTTC	CAWGDSSYEQYF
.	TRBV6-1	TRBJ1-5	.	TGTGCCAGCAGTGGAGGCGGGGGCAATCAGCCCCAGCATTTT	CASSGGGGNQPQHF
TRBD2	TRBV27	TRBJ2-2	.	TGTGCCAGCAGTTTATCGTATTTGCCTAGCGGGAGGGCCTGGAACACCGGGGAGCTGTTTTTT	CASSLSYLPSGRAWNTGELFF
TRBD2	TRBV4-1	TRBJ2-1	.	TGCGCCAGCAGCCAAGATCGAGCGGGGGCCTATGAGCAGTTCTTC	CASSQDRAGAYEQFF
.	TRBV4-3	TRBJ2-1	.	TGCGCCAGCAGCCAAGCACTCGGACGGACTTACAATGAGCAGTTCTTC	CASSQALGRTYNEQFF
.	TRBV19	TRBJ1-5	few	TGTGCCAGTAGTAGCGGGGGATCGGGTCAGCCCCAGCATTTT	CASSSGGSGQPQHF
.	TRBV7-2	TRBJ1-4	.	TGTGCCAGCAGTCTGCGGAGAACTAATGAAAAACTGTTTTTT	CASSLRRTNEKLFF
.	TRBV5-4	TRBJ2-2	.	TGTGCCAGCAGCTCAGGGGCGGAATGGAACACCGGGGAGCTGTTTTTT	CASSSGAEWNTGELFF
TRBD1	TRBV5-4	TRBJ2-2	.	TGTGCCAGCAGCAGGGGACAGGGGCCGGGCACCGGGGAGCTGTTTTTT	CASSRGQGPGTGELFF
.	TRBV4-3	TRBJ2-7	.	TGCGCCAGCAGCCAAGACTGGCTGGTCTCCTACGAGCAGTACTTC	CASSQDWLVSYEQYF
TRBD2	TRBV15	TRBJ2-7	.	TGTGCCACCAGCAGAGATAAAACTAGCGGGAGGTCAGACTTATACGAGCAGTACTTC	CATSRDKTSGRSDLYEQYF
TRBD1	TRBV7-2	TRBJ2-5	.	TGTGCCAGCAGCCGGGACAGGGGTAGGCAAGAGACCCAGTACTTC	CASSRDRGRQETQYF
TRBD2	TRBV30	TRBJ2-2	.	TGTGCCTGGAGTGTGGGCATTATAGCGGGAGAGGTCGGGGAGCTGTTTTTT	CAWSVGIIAGEVGELFF
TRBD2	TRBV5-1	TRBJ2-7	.	TGCGCCAGCCAGTTAGCGGGGGGACCCTACGAGCAGTACTTC	CASQLAGGPYEQYF
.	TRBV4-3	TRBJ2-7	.	TGCGCCAGCAGCCGAGAAACTGGGCGGGCCTGGGGCGAGCAGTACTTC	CASSRETGRAWGEQYF
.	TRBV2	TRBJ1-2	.	TGTGCCAGCAGGCAGGGGAACTATGGCTACACCTTC	CASRQGNYGYTF
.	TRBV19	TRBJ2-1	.	TGTGCCAGTAGTATGCCCGGCGGGAAAGAGAATGAGCAGTTCTTC	CASSMPGGKENEQFF
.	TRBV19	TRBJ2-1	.	TGTGCCAGTAGTATTCTGGCTTTGCGGGAATGGAGGGATGAGCAGTTCTTC	CASSILALREWRDEQFF
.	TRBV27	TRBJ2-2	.	TGTGCCAGCAGTGAGCTGGGGGCCGCCGGGGAGCTGTTTTTT	CASSELGAAGELFF
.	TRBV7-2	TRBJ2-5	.	TGTGCCAGCAGCTTGAGGCCAGCCACCGAGACCCAGTACTTC	CASSLRPATETQYF
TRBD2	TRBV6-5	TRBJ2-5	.	TGTGCCAGCAGTTCCGCGGCTAGCGGGAGCGGGGGCGCCCAGTACTTC	CASSSAASGSGGAQYF
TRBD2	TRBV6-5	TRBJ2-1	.	TGTGCCAGCAGTTACGGGCCTAGCGGGAGATCTGAGCAGTTCTTC	CASSYGPSGRSEQFF
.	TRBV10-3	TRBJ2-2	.	TGTGCCATCAGTGAGTCCGGGGTAACGAGCACCGGGGAGCTGTTTTTT	CAISESGVTSTGELFF
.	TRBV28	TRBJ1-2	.	TGTGCCAGCAGTTTTCGGTCCTATGGCTACACCTTC	CASSFRSYGYTF